The text below deals with one T cell receptor beta chain. This record comes from a study of cytomegalovirus exposure and HLA in healthy donors. V was pared by 2 bases and J by 5 bases, with 6 bases of the junction left unmatched. This CDR3 spans 16 amino acids. Germline V gives CDR1 MNHNY, CDR2 SVGAGI (reference sequence). PCR was performed using 60 Vbeta and 13 Jbeta primers. Original methodology: Later work found 74 million or so unique TCR beta chains, with some 11 million shared. TCRdb's table, derived via immunoSEQ multiplex PCR, lists solely in-frame clones and lacks some. V, J and clone size derive from that table, while D and trimming were established from the DNA sequence. The table records roughly 170,000 clones, about 80% of them present only once.

The chain links TRBV6-6 to TRBJ1-2; 12 bases align to TRBD1. The material sequenced was PBMCs. The clonotype originates from a man aged 18 to 30 in good health and CMV-seronegative. The CDR3 sequence is CASSYPGQGAAYGYTF. The DNA for the CDR3 is TGTGCCAGCAGTTACCCGGGACAGGGGGCGGCTTATGGCTACACCTTC.